This T cell receptor beta chain comes out of a study of T-cell reconstitution after alpha-beta-depleted transplantation in children. V was clipped by 7 bases and J by 0 bases, with 10 bases between them. CDR3 length: 13 amino acids. Germline lookup yields CDR1 MNHNS and CDR2 SASEGT. A library of TCRbeta sequences, prepared with unique molecular identifiers, was generated. A single record per CDR3 protein comes from TCRdb applying MiXCR to the PCR reads. This table has 700,000 to 850,000 distinct CDR3 sequences, under 20% appearing once. General observations from the study: Reportedly, only several hundred clones from non-depleted graft cells drove alpha-beta T-cell counts at about two months. TCRbeta diversity was high at day 60 in some patients (a result of surviving recipient T cells and thymic progenitors). One year after transplant, T-cell counts and diversity came mostly from newly produced T cells.

This clonotype was counted a few times. Its antigen remains unknown. The origin of this receptor is a male patient aged 10 to 17 who had a stem cell transplant for acute lymphoblastic leukemia, so the T cells may come from the graft donor. This chain joins TRBV6-1 and TRBJ2-7, with D tentatively TRBD2 (6 bases). The source was PBMCs, mostly from graft donor cells, collected 360 days after TCRalphabeta/CD19-depleted stem cell transplant. In nucleotides, the CDR3 is TGTGCCAGCAAGCGACTAGTCTCCTACGAGCAGTACTTC. As protein: CASKRLVSYEQYF.